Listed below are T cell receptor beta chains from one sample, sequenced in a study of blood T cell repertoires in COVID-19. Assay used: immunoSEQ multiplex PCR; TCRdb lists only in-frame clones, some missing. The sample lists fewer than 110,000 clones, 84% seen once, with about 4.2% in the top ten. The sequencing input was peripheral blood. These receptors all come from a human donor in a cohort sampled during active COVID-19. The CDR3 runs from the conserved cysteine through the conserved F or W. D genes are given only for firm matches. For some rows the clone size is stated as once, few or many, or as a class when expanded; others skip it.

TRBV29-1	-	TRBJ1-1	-	CSVRRGGMNTEAFF	TGCAGCGTTAGGAGGGGAGGAATGAACACTGAAGCTTTCTTT
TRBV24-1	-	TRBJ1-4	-	CATSDGIDRKNEKLFF	TGTGCCACCAGTGATGGGATCGACAGGAAGAATGAAAAACTGTTTTTT
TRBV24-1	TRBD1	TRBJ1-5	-	CATQDRGGIQPQHF	TGTGCCACCCAAGACAGGGGAGGGATTCAGCCCCAGCATTTT
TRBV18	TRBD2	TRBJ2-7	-	CASSLLTSGRISSYEQYF	TGTGCCAGCTCACTCTTGACTAGCGGGAGGATTAGTTCCTACGAGCAGTACTTC
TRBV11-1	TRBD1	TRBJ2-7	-	CASSRSDRGYEQYF	TGTGCCAGCAGCCGATCGGACAGGGGTTACGAGCAGTACTTC
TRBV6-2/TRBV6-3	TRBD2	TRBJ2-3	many	CASSGSGRLRDTQYF	TGTGCCAGCAGTGGGAGCGGGAGGTTGAGGGATACGCAGTATTTT
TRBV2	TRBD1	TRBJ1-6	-	CASSRGLSSPLHF	TGTGCCAGCAGCAGGGGGCTGAGCTCACCCCTCCACTTT
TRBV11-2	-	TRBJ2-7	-	CASSNAGANEQYF	TGTGCCAGCAGCAACGCAGGGGCCAACGAGCAGTACTTC
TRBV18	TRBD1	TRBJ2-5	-	CASSSTGTAHQETQYF	TGTGCCAGCTCATCCACCGGGACAGCGCATCAAGAGACCCAGTACTTC
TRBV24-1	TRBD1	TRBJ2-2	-	CATSDAGQGLSGELFF	TGTGCCACCAGTGATGCCGGACAGGGTCTTTCCGGGGAGCTGTTTTTT
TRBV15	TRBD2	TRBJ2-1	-	CATSSGTSGNNEQFF	TGTGCCACCAGCAGCGGGACTAGCGGCAACAATGAGCAGTTCTTC
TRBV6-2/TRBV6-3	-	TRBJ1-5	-	CASSLGGGGQPQHF	TGTGCCAGCAGTTTGGGCGGAGGCGGTCAGCCCCAGCATTTT
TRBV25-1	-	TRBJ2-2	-	CASRASGLGELFF	TGTGCCAGCAGAGCCAGCGGGCTCGGGGAGCTGTTTTTT
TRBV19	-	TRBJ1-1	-	CASSIIQAPATEAFF	TGTGCCAGTAGTATAATCCAGGCCCCTGCCACTGAAGCTTTCTTT
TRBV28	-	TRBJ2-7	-	CASRPKQDRAYEQYF	TGTGCCAGCAGACCCAAACAGGACAGAGCCTACGAGCAGTACTTC
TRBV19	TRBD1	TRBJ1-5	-	CASSIDWDRYSNQPQHF	TGTGCCAGTAGTATCGATTGGGACAGGTATAGCAATCAGCCCCAGCATTTT
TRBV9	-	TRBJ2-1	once	CASSAHGLNNEQFF	TGTGCCAGCAGCGCCCACGGACTTAACAATGAGCAGTTCTTC
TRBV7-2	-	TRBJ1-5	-	CASSVNGYQPQHF	TGTGCCAGCAGCGTAAACGGGTATCAGCCCCAGCATTTT
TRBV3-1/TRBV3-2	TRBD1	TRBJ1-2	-	CASSQDNRGEGYTF	TGTGCCAGCAGCCAAGATAACAGGGGGGAAGGCTACACCTTC
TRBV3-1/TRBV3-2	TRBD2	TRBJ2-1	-	CASSQERLAGKEQFF	TGTGCCAGCAGCCAAGAGCGGCTAGCGGGGAAAGAGCAGTTCTTC
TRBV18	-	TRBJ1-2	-	CASSPWVGANYGYTF	TGTGCCAGCTCACCCTGGGTGGGAGCTAACTATGGCTACACCTTC
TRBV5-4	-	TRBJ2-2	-	CASSPPSGELFF	TGTGCCAGCAGCCCCCCATCCGGGGAGCTGTTTTTT
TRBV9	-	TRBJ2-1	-	CASSVSGGTSYNEQFF	TGTGCCAGCAGCGTATCCGGCGGGACCTCCTACAATGAGCAGTTCTTC
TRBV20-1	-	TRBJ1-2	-	CSAREGGTF	TGCAGTGCTAGGGAGGGAGGCACCTTC
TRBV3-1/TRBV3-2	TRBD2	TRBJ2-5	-	CASSQVRSAGEETQYF	TGTGCCAGCAGCCAAGTTCGTTCGGCGGGAGAAGAGACCCAGTACTTC
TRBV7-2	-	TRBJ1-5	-	CASSSLRGSVPQHF	TGTGCCAGCAGCTCCCTAAGGGGTAGTGTGCCCCAGCATTTT
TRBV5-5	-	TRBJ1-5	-	CASSLGGIPNQPQHF	TGTGCCAGCAGCTTGGGAGGGATACCCAATCAGCCCCAGCATTTT
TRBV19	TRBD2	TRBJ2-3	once	CASSPRTSGSADTQYF	TGTGCCAGTAGTCCACGGACTAGCGGGAGCGCAGATACGCAGTATTTT
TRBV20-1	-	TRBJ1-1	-	CSASTGLNTEAFF	TGCAGTGCTAGTACAGGGCTGAACACTGAAGCTTTCTTT
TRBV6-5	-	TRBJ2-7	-	CASSYAVTSTYEQYF	TGTGCCAGCAGTTACGCTGTGACATCTACCTACGAGCAGTACTTC
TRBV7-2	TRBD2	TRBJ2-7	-	CASSLLVAGAGLGYEQYF	TGTGCCAGCAGCTTATTGGTGGCGGGAGCGGGACTAGGCTACGAGCAGTACTTC
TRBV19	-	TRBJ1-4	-	CASQVGTNEKLFF	TGTGCCAGTCAGGTTGGCACTAATGAAAAACTGTTTTTT
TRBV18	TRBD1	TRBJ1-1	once	CASSWAGGKGDTEAFF	TGTGCCAGCTCATGGGCAGGGGGCAAGGGGGACACTGAAGCTTTCTTT
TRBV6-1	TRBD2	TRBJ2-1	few	CASSELAGDYNEQFF	TGTGCCAGCAGTGAACTAGCGGGAGATTACAATGAGCAGTTCTTC
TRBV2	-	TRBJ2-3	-	CASLLGPADTQYF	TGTGCCAGCCTGCTGGGCCCTGCGGATACGCAGTATTTT
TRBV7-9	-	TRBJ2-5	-	CASSLDTFETQYF	TGTGCCAGCAGCTTAGACACCTTTGAGACCCAGTACTTC
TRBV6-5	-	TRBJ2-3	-	CASSHRIPTDTQYF	TGTGCCAGCAGCCATAGAATACCCACAGATACGCAGTATTTT
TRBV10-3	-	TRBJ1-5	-	CAISEQSNQPQHF	TGTGCCATCAGTGAACAGAGCAATCAGCCCCAGCATTTT
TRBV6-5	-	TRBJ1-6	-	CASSHPSGGSPLHF	TGTGCCAGCAGTCACCCTTCAGGTGGTTCACCCCTCCACTTT
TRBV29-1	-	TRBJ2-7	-	CSVVSPYEQYF	TGCAGCGTTGTATCTCCCTACGAGCAGTACTTC
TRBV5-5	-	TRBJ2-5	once	CASSAEARREETQYF	TGTGCCAGCAGCGCCGAGGCCAGGAGGGAAGAGACCCAGTACTTC